The T cell receptor (beta chain) under discussion was sequenced for a study of vaccination effects on CD4 cells after COVID-19. Findings and limits, study-wide: Just 1 of 255 vaccine-induced clones in healthy recipients was cross-reactive.

The CDR3 totals 14 residues. V was trimmed by 2 bases and J by 0 bases, leaving 7 bases between them. Germline CDR1 is MGHDK and CDR2 is SYGVNS. Under the ViraFEST assay, PBMC were stimulated with viral peptide pools so that antigen-specific CD4+ T cells expanded. Sequencing was performed afterwards. A roughly 10-day culture period preceded the isolation of CD4+ T cells. Researchers reported culturing two million PBMC in each well, adding approximately 10 IU/ml IL-2 and 10 ug/ml peptides. Cultures had half their medium replaced with IL-2 medium on days 3 and 7. This clone was seen only a few times. Its target is not known. Profiled with immunoSEQ multiplex PCR; TCRdb holds only in-frame clones, not every one. The sample shows about 79,000 clones, approximately 74% of them seen only once.

The source is a human donor who received a COVID-19 vaccine. Source: CD4+ T cells from PBMCs cultured with HCoV-229E spike peptides, taken before COVID-19 vaccination. This chain links TRBV25-1 with TRBJ1-2; D is uncertain. CDR3 loop: CASSERGPNYGYTF. The CDR3 coding sequence is TGTGCCAGCAGTGAAAGAGGGCCTAACTATGGCTACACCTTC.